This TCR beta chain was sequenced during a study of glioma-infiltrating T cells. Across the whole study: Before surgery, glioma patients received dexamethasone for at most six days. Study results and limitations: A blood CDR3 motif signature was depleted in highly divergent patients. Gliomas, especially low-grade, showed above-expected tissue-blood divergence; non-neoplastic patients showed below. Tissue and blood shared very few CDR3 sequences.

Details on this clonotype: The antigen is not known. Sequence at one end of the junction differs from germline and may be a read error.

The CDR3 is made up of 15 amino acids. Germline V gene lookup returns CDR1 ENHRY and CDR2 SYGVKD. The iRepertoire nested amplicon-rescue multiplex PCR amplified TCR alpha and beta CDR3s from RNA. A single record per CDR3 protein comes from TCRdb applying MiXCR to the multiplex PCR reads. The table has 400,000 or so distinct CDR3 sequences, about two fifths seen once. The chain carries TRBV10-3 and TRBJ2-7; 7 nucleotides line up with TRBD1. The TCR comes from a human donor with low-grade glioma or glioblastoma, undergoing nonglioma brain surgery, or in good health (not recorded which). The sequenced material came from glioma tissue, nonneoplastic brain tissue, or PBMCs (not recorded which). The CDR3 loop reads CAISGEGQLTYERYF. The CDR3 region has the DNA TGTGCCATCAGTGGTGAGGGACAGCTTACCTACGAGCGGTACTTC.